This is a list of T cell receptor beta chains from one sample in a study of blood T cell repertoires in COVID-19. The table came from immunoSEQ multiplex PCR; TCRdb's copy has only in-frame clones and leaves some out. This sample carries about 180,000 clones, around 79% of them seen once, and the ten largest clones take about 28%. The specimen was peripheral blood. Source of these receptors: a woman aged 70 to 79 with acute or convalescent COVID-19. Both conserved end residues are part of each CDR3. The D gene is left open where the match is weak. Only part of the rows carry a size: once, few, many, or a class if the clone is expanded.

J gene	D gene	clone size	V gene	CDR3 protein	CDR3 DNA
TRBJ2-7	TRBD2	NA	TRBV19	CASSLAGVSSYEQYF	TGTGCCAGTAGTCTAGCGGGAGTGAGCTCCTACGAGCAGTACTTC
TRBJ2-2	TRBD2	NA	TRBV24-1	CATRSSAGGPHTNTGELFF	TGTGCCACCAGGTCCTCAGCGGGAGGGCCCCACACGAACACCGGGGAGCTGTTTTTT
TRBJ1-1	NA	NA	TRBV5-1	CASSFQGMIDTEAFF	TGCGCCAGCAGCTTTCAGGGGATGATCGACACTGAAGCTTTCTTT
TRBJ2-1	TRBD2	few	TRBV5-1	CASSTSGSFPYNEQFF	TGCGCCAGCAGTACTAGCGGGAGTTTCCCCTACAATGAGCAGTTCTTC
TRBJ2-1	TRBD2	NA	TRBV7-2	CASSFRSGSREQFF	TGTGCCAGCAGCTTCAGGAGCGGGAGTCGTGAGCAGTTCTTC
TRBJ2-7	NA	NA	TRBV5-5	CASSSQGYEQYF	TGTGCCAGCAGCTCTCAGGGTTACGAGCAGTACTTC
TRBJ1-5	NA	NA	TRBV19	CASSFRDTDQPQHF	TGTGCCAGTAGTTTCCGGGACACCGATCAGCCCCAGCATTTT
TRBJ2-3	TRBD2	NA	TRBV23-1	CASSQKGGSGTQYF	TGCGCCAGCAGTCAAAAGGGCGGGAGCGGTACGCAGTATTTT
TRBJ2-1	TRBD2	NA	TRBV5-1	CASSFRSGSSYNEQFF	TGCGCCAGCAGCTTCCGAAGCGGGAGTAGCTACAATGAGCAGTTCTTC
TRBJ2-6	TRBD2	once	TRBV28	CASSSGLAETSGANVLTF	TGTGCCAGCAGTTCGGGACTAGCGGAGACCTCTGGGGCCAACGTCCTGACTTTC
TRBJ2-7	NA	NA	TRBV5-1	CASPGTPPYEQYF	TGCGCCAGCCCCGGGACACCACCCTACGAGCAGTACTTC
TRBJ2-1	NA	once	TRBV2	CASSEGGKQFF	TGTGCCAGCAGTGAAGGCGGGAAGCAGTTCTTC
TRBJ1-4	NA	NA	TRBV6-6	CASKRTANEKLFF	TGTGCCAGCAAGAGGACAGCTAATGAAAAACTGTTTTTT
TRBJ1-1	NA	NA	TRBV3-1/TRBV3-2	CASSQEHTNTEAFF	TGTGCCAGCAGCCAAGAACATACGAACACTGAAGCTTTCTTT
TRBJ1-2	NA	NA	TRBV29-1	CSVGFESYGYTF	TGCAGCGTTGGCTTCGAGAGTTATGGCTACACCTTC
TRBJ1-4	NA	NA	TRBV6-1	CASSELDSQVEKLFF	TGTGCCAGCAGTGAACTGGACAGTCAAGTAGAAAAACTGTTTTTT
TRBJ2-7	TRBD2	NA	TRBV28	CASRNSGSSYEQYF	TGTGCCAGCAGAAATAGCGGGAGTAGCTACGAGCAGTACTTC
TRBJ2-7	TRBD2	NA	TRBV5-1	CASSLETSLYEQYF	TGCGCCAGCAGCTTGGAGACTAGCTTGTACGAGCAGTACTTC
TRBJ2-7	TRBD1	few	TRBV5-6	CASRLRGQSYEQYF	TGTGCCAGCAGATTGAGGGGACAGTCCTACGAGCAGTACTTC
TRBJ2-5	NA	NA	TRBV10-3	CATIVTESMGETQYF	TGTGCCACGATTGTTACAGAGAGTATGGGAGAGACCCAGTACTTC
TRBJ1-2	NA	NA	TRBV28	CASIPADWNYGYTF	TGTGCCAGCATCCCTGCAGACTGGAACTATGGCTACACCTTC
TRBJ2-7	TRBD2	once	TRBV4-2	CASSQVGAGGPLNSGYEQYF	TGTGCCAGCAGCCAAGTCGGGGCGGGAGGGCCCCTAAATTCAGGCTACGAGCAGTACTTC
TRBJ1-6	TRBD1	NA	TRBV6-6	CASSYSTPTGRSPLHF	TGTGCCAGCAGTTACTCGACACCGACAGGGCGATCACCCCTCCACTTT
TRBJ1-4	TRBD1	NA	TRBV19	CASSGQVGEKLFF	TGTGCCAGTAGTGGACAGGTTGGTGAAAAACTGTTTTTT
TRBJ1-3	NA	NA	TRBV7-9	CASSLTIGGNTIYF	TGTGCCAGCAGCTTAACAATCGGGGGTAACACCATATATTTT
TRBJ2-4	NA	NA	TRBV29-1	CSVDSRNIQYF	TGCAGCGTTGACAGTCGTAACATTCAGTACTTC